This T cell receptor beta chain was profiled in a study of blood T cell repertoires in COVID-19. Study details: Sites across the United States, Italy and Spain contributed samples from acute and convalescent COVID-19. From T cells, B-cell-depleted T cells, or PBMCs came the material, which was cDNA or gDNA.

In the source study's methods: Nucleated cell counts were estimated from reference gene primer amplification. The data were produced by immunoSEQ multiplex PCR, yet TCRdb's version contains in-frame clones alone and is incomplete. The V and J calls and clone size are taken from that table; D and trimming were inferred from the DNA. The sample yields 200,000 to 300,000 clones, about 90% seen once. On this clone itself: The junction shows a germline mismatch at one end, possibly a read error.

The V gene's germline CDR1 is SEHNR and CDR2 FQNEAQ (reference sequence). The CDR3 is 13 residues long. Sequenced: peripheral blood. V usage is TRBV7-9 and J usage is TRBJ1-1; TRBD1 is a possible D gene (5 bases). The origin of this receptor is a woman between 50 and 59 years old with acute or convalescent COVID-19. The CDR3 DNA reads as TGTGCCAGCAGCTTAGGTGAAGTCAGGGAGGCTTTTTTT. Amino acid sequence: CASSLGEVREAFF.